One sample yielded the 3 T cell receptor beta chains listed below, sequenced in a study of identical twins. TCRdb processed the 5' RACE reads anew with MiXCR; each CDR3 protein has one entry. The data show some 630,000 distinct CDR3 sequences, with around 7.4% seen just once and less than 2% held by the top ten. This sample was also put to use in a study of yellow fever vaccine responses in identical twins.

The sequenced material came from PBMCs. These TCRs come from a woman younger than 35 in good health.

This clonotype has just a few counts. The chain recombines TRBV20-1 with TRBJ2-5; D is unresolved. This CDR3 has 14 amino acids. Germline-derived CDR1 and CDR2 are DFQATT and SNEGSKA (reference sequence). Trimming shortened V by 0 bases and J by 4 bases, and 12 bases separated the two germline ends. Here the CDR3 DNA reads TGCAGTGCTAGAGATTACCGAATCCCAGAGACCCAGTACTTC. This gives the protein CSARDYRIPETQYF.

This rearrangement joins TRBV25-1 to TRBJ2-7; either TRBD1 or TRBD2 may fit D (5 bases each). V lost 3 bases and J 1 base, leaving 13 bases between the germline ends. The CDR3 has 15 amino acids. Per germline, CDR1 MGHDK and CDR2 SYGVNS. DNA for the CDR3: TGTGCCAGCAGTGAGGGGACGGACGTATCCTACGAGCAGTACTTC. This codes for CASSEGTDVSYEQYF.

This clonotype has at least ten counts. The chain carries TRBV11-2 and TRBJ2-1; TRBD2 agrees at 7 bases. The CDR3 length is 15 residues. With V trimmed by 5 bases and J by 3 bases, 7 bases remained unmatched. Germline CDR1 and CDR2: SGHAT and FQNNGV. CDR3 residues: CASSPLAEDYNEQFF. DNA of the CDR3: TGTGCCAGCAGCCCGCTAGCGGAAGACTACAATGAGCAGTTCTTC.